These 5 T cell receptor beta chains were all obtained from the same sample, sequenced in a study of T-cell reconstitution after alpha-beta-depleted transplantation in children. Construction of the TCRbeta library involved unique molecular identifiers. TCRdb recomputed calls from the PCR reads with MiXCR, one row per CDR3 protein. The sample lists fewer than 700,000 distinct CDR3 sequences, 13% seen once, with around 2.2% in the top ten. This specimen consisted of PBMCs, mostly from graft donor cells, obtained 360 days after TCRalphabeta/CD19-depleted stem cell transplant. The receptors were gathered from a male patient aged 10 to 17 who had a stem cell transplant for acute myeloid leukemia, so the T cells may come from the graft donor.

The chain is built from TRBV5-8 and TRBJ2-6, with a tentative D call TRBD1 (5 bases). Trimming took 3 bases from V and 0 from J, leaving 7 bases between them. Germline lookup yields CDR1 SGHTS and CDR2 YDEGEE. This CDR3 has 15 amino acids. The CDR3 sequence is CASSSQGSGANVLTF. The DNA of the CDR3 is TGTGCCAGCAGCTCGCAGGGCTCTGGGGCCAACGTCCTGACTTTC.

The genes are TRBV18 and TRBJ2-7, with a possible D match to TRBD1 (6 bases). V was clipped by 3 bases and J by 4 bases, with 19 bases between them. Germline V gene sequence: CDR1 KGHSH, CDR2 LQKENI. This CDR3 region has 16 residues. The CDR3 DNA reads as TGTGCCAGCTCACCCAAAACAGGGCTGGGGCCATACGAGCAGTACTTC. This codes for CASSPKTGLGPYEQYF.

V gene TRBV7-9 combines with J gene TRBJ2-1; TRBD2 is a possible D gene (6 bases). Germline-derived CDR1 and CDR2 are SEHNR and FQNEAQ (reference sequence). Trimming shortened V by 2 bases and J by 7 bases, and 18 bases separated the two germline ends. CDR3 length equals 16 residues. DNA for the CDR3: TGTGCCAGCAGCTTATACGGCGGGGCGATGGGTAATGAGCAGTTCTTC. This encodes CASSLYGGAMGNEQFF.

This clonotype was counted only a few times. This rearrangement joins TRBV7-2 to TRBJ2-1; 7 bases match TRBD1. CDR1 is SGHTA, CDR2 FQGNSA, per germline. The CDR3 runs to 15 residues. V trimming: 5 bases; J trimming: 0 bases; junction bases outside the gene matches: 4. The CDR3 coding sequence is TGTGCCAGCAGCATCAACAGGGGCTCCTACAATGAGCAGTTCTTC. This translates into CASSINRGSYNEQFF. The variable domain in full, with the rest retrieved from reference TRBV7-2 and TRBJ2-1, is GAGVSQSPSNKVTEKGKDVELRCDPISGHTALYWYRQSLGQGLEFLIYFQGNSAPDKSGLPSDRFSAERTGGSVSTLTIQRTQQEDSAVYLCASSINRGSYNEQFFGPGTRLTVL.

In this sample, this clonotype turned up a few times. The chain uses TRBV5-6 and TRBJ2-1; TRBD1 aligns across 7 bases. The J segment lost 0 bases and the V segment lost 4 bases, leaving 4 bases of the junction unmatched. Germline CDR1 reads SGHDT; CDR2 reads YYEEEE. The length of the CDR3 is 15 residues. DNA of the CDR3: TGTGCCAGCAGCCGGGACAGTAGCTCCTACAATGAGCAGTTCTTC. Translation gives CASSRDSSSYNEQFF.